This TCR beta chain comes out of a study of response to subunit inactivated influenza vaccine listed by TCRdb under 2018. Background on the whole study: The study used deep quantitative T cell receptor repertoire profiling to track responses to a trivalent subunit inactivated influenza vaccine. Results and caveats for the whole study, not just this receptor: It was suggested by the authors that each seasonal influenza vaccination may recruit only a limited number of new T cells.

The CDR3 has 17 amino acids, counting the end cysteine and phenylalanine. Only the CDR3 region is kept as DNA, spanning 51 bases read in frame from base 1. CDR1 and CDR2, per the germline V gene, are SGHAT and FQNNGV. Compared with germline, V lacks 6 bases and J lacks 4 bases; bases without a gene match: 8. Preparation of the library involved RT-PCR. This sample was sequenced with an Illumina HiSeq 2500. In TCRdb, the public reads were trimmed at Q25 with fastp and aligned with MiXCR, with productive beta chains retained. Each entry merges the rows of one CDR3 protein and shows their most common DNA and genes. Across this sample there are hundreds of thousands of distinct CDR3 sequences, with approximately 15% seen only once. Of the sample, 5.5% to 7% is held by the ten largest clones. This clonotype was detected a few times. This clone's antigen is unknown. Base qualities are not recorded, but no much larger clone differs from it by a single base.

This clonotype originated in a man aged 50-60 years who received an inactivated influenza vaccine. Donor details come from another sample of the same person, matched by shared clones. This specimen was PBMCs from blood, taken around 14 days before vaccination. Recombination joined TRBV11-2 with TRBJ2-3; 15 nucleotides in the junction match TRBD2. At the DNA level, the sequence is TGTGCCAGCAGAAAGCCCGGGACTAGCGGGAGGTCAGATACGCAGTATTTT. The encoded protein is CASRKPGTSGRSDTQYF.